The 4 T cell receptor beta chains below were found in one sample sequenced in a study of shared clonotypes between healthy human individuals (dated by TCRdb to 2020 to 2022). Library creation used the immunoSEQ multiplex PCR assay. TCRdb took this table from immuneACCESS and kept in-frame rearrangements with V and J called. Such tables lack part of the clones; where checked against another copy, unresolved V genes explain under half of the gap, and the rest is unexplained. Here the sample has fewer than 850,000 clones; just over 95% occur a single time. The top ten clones comprise approximately 0.2% of the sample. CD8 naive samples consisted of CD45RO-negative cells that were positively selected for CCR7, yielding a CD45RA+CCR7+ population without TemRA cells. Specimen: naive CD8+ T cells sorted from blood. Per the publication, the cell subset or site label means: CD45RA+CCR7+. The receptors were sampled from a man between 25 and 39 years old in good health.

The chain joins TRBV29-1 to TRBJ2-7; TRBD2 aligns across 10 bases. The J segment lost 3 bases and the V segment lost 4 bases, leaving 9 bases of the junction unmatched. The CDR3 contains 15 residues. Germline-derived CDR1 and CDR2 are SQVTM and ANQGSEA. CDR3 DNA sequence: TGCAGCGTTGCGATTAGCGGGAGGATCAGCTACGAGCAGTACTTC. It specifies CSVAISGRISYEQYF.

The CDR3 region has the DNA TGTGCCAGCAGCGCCGTCGGGAGTGCAGATACGCAGTATTTT. As protein: CASSAVGSADTQYF. The rearrangement uses TRBV9 and TRBJ2-3; weak D call: TRBD2 (6 bases). The CDR3 spans 14 residues. The V gene's germline CDR1 is SGDLS and CDR2 YYNGEE. V dropped 3 bases and J dropped 4 bases, with 12 bases sitting between them.

CDR3 sequence: CASSFRGGFYEQYF. The DNA for the CDR3 is TGTGCCAGCAGCTTTCGGGGGGGCTTTTACGAGCAGTACTTC. The chain joins TRBV5-4 to TRBJ2-7, with 8 bases identical to TRBD2. Germline V gene lookup returns CDR1 SGHNT and CDR2 YYREEE (reference sequence). There are 14 residues in the CDR3. Trimming removed 2 bases from V and 4 bases from J; junction bases left unmatched: 5.

This clone occurred once. Within the sample, other DNA sequences also encode this same CDR3. The chain has TRBV7-6 and TRBJ2-7; D might be TRBD1 (6 bases). V was shortened by 0 bases and J by 2 bases, with 8 bases between the two germline ends. The CDR3 spans 14 residues. Germline CDR1 SGHVS, CDR2 FNYEAQ. CDR3 bases: TGTGCCAGCAGCTTAGCGCAGGGGACCTACGAGCAGTACTTC. It translates to CASSLAQGTYEQYF.